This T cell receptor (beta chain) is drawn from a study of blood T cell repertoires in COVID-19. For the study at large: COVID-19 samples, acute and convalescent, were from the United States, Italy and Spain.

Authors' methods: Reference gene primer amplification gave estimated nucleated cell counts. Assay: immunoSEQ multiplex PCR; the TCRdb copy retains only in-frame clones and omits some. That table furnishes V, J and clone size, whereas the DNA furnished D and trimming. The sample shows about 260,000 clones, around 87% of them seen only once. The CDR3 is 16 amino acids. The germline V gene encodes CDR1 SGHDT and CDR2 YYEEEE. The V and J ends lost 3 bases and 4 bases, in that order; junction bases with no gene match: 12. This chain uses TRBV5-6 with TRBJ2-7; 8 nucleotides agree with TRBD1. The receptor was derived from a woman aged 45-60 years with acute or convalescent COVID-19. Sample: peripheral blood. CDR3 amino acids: CASSSYAGGGGYEQYF. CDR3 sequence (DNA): TGTGCCAGCAGCTCATACGCAGGGGGCGGAGGGTACGAGCAGTACTTC.